One and the same sample provided the 32 T cell receptor beta chains below, sequenced in a study of a mutant IDH1 vaccine in newly diagnosed glioma. These receptors have no known antigen. Profiled with immunoSEQ multiplex PCR; TCRdb holds only in-frame clones, not every one. The sample lists around 25,000 clones, around 77% occurring once. Time point noted: week 11, during vaccination. The investigators gave 300 ug of mutant IDH1 20-mer peptide in each vaccine dose, together with topical imiquimod. Sequencing used PBMCs, obtained from a glioma patient whose treatment included an IDH1 peptide vaccine. The receptor source for this set is a woman aged 18-35 years with glioma.

This clone was seen a few times. V is TRBV30 and J is TRBJ1-1, with TRBD1 matching 7 bases. The CDR3 is made up of 12 amino acids. Germline-derived CDR1 and CDR2 are GTSNPN and SVGIG (reference sequence). V shed 7 bases, J shed 6 bases, and the junction held 8 bases outside the gene matches. This CDR3 reads CAYIQGRAEAFF. In DNA, the CDR3 is TGTGCCTACATACAGGGGCGGGCTGAAGCTTTCTTT.

The V call is TRBV5-1, the J call TRBJ2-3; weak D call: TRBD2 (5 bases). The CDR3 covers 15 residues. The ends were cut back, 4 bases at V and 1 base at J, with 13 bases in the middle. Looked up from germline, CDR1 is SGHRS and CDR2 is YFSETQ. The CDR3 DNA follows: TGCGCCAGCAGCACATCGGGGTGGGGCACAGATACGCAGTATTTT. Residues: CASSTSGWGTDTQYF.

This clone occurred a few times. The rearrangement joins TRBV5-6 to TRBJ1-1, with 7 bases fitting TRBD1. CDR3 size: 14 residues. Trimming removed 4 bases from V and 4 bases from J; junction bases left unmatched: 7. Germline loops: CDR1 SGHDT, CDR2 YYEEEE. The CDR3: CASSLTGTATEAFF. In DNA, the CDR3 is TGTGCCAGCAGCCTGACCGGGACAGCCACTGAAGCTTTCTTT.

The V and J genes are TRBV19 and TRBJ2-5, with 7 positions matching TRBD1. Trimming cost V 8 bases and J 5 bases; bases outside gene matches: 8. CDR3 length: 13 residues. From germline, CDR1 is LNHDA and CDR2 SQIVND (reference sequence). The CDR3 loop reads CASGKDRVETQYF. In nucleotides, the CDR3 is TGTGCCAGTGGTAAAGACAGGGTTGAGACCCAGTACTTC.

This chain connects TRBV10-3 to TRBJ2-7, with TRBD1 matching over 7 bases. CDR3 size: 15 residues. The V gene end was trimmed by 0 bases and the J gene end by 2 bases; junction bases not matched to a gene: 4. Germline V gene sequence: CDR1 ENHRY, CDR2 SYGVKD. The CDR3 region is CAISESLQGAYEQYF. CDR3 coding DNA: TGTGCCATCAGTGAGTCGTTGCAGGGGGCCTACGAGCAGTACTTC.

CDR3 bases: TGTGCCAGCAGTGACGTGGGCACCACATCACCCCTCCACTTT. As protein: CASSDVGTTSPLHF. The chain recombines TRBV25-1 with TRBJ1-6; no firm D call. The CDR3 runs 14 residues. Germline V gene data show CDR1 as MGHDK and CDR2 as SYGVNS. V lost 3 bases, J lost 10 bases, and 13 bases lay in between. Full variable domain (outside the CDR3, taken from reference TRBV25-1 and TRBJ1-6): EADIYQTPRYLVIGTGKKITLECSQTMGHDKMYWYQQDPGMELHLIHYSYGVNSTEKGDLSSESTVSRIRTEHFPLTLESARPSHTSQYLCASSDVGTTSPLHFGNGTRLTVT.

This clone has a single count. This chain uses TRBV6-6 with TRBJ1-2; D is perhaps TRBD1 (6 bases). Trimming cost V 7 bases and J 5 bases, with 14 bases left between them. The CDR3 loop spans 13 amino acids. CDR1 is MNHNY and CDR2 is SVGAGI in the germline V gene (reference sequence). CDR3 loop: CASTPGTPYGYTF. The CDR3 DNA sequence: TGTGCCAGCACACCCGGGACACCGTATGGCTACACCTTC.

This chain joins TRBV9 and TRBJ2-1, with 8 bases identical to TRBD2. This CDR3 contains 16 residues. Trimming took 3 bases from V and 10 from J; bases not matched to a gene: 15. Per the germline V gene, CDR1 is SGDLS and CDR2 is YYNGEE. The CDR3 sequence: CASSARSAGVSYEQFF. CDR3 DNA sequence: TGTGCCAGCAGCGCCCGTTCAGCGGGAGTTTCTTACGAGCAGTTCTTC.

This chain links TRBV19 with TRBJ2-7, with D perhaps TRBD1 or TRBD2 (5 bases each). This CDR3 region has 15 residues. In germline, CDR1 is LNHDA, CDR2 SQIVND (reference sequence). V was trimmed by 6 bases and J by 3 bases, leaving 18 bases between them. CDR3 sequence: CASSPRGALLYEQYF. CDR3 coding DNA: TGTGCCAGTAGCCCGCGAGGGGCCCTTCTCTACGAGCAGTACTTC.

The rearrangement uses TRBV5-5 and TRBJ1-3, with D uncertain. V was pared by 4 bases and J by 3 bases, with 11 bases between. Germline V CDR1 and CDR2: SGHKS, YYEKEE (reference sequence). The CDR3 is 14 residues long. In DNA form, the CDR3 reads TGTGCCAGCAGCCGAGGGAACAATGGAAACACCATATATTTT. Translated, it gives CASSRGNNGNTIYF.

The chain links TRBV5-5 to TRBJ1-2; TRBD1 might be the D (5 bases). Trimming stripped 0 bases from V and 4 bases from J, with 13 bases between. Germline V gene data show CDR1 as SGHKS and CDR2 as YYEKEE (reference sequence). CDR3 length equals 15 residues. CDR3 region: CASSLAVSGTYGYTF. CDR3 DNA sequence: TGTGCCAGCAGCTTGGCCGTTTCCGGGACCTATGGCTACACCTTC.

This clone has just a few counts. This chain joins TRBV5-5 and TRBJ1-1; D not resolved. CDR3 length: 12 residues. The V gene lost 4 bases and the J gene lost 4 bases, with 8 bases spanning the gap. Germline V gives CDR1 SGHKS, CDR2 YYEKEE (reference sequence). The CDR3 is CASSNFGTEAFF. CDR3 in DNA: TGTGCCAGCAGCAACTTTGGCACTGAAGCTTTCTTT.

This sequence joins TRBV5-5 and TRBJ2-7, with 7 nucleotides matching TRBD1. The germline gives CDR1 SGHKS, CDR2 YYEKEE (reference sequence). This CDR3 has 15 amino acids. Trimming at V came to 7 bases and at J to 0 bases, leaving 10 bases not matched to a gene. Here the CDR3 DNA reads TGTGCCAGCTCGGTGGGGACAGCGCGCTCCTACGAGCAGTACTTC. Its protein is CASSVGTARSYEQYF. Based on the CDR3 plus reference TRBV5-5 and TRBJ2-7, the full variable domain is DAGVTQSPTHLIKTRGQQVTLRCSPISGHKSVSWYQQVLGQGPQFIFQYYEKEERGRGNFPDRFSARQFPNYSSELNVNALLLGDSALYLCASSVGTARSYEQYFGPGTRLTVT.

A note on this clone: At one of its ends the junction is not consistent with the germline gene, which may arise from a read error. V is TRBV7-7 and J is TRBJ2-5, with 7 bases identical to TRBD1. The length of the CDR3 is 14 residues. The germline CDR1 and CDR2 sequences are SSHAT and FNYEAQ (reference sequence). The CDR3 reads CASSSQGVGETQYF. The CDR3 nucleotides read TGTGCTAGCAGCTCTCAGGGGGTGGGGGAGACCCAGTACTTC. Combining the CDR3 with reference TRBV7-7 and TRBJ2-5 gives the whole variable domain GAGVSQSPRYKVTKRGQDVTLRCDPISSHATLYWYQQALGQGPEFLTYFNYEAQPDKSGLPSDRFSAERPEGSISTLTIQRTEQRDSAMYRCASSSQGVGETQYFGPGTRLLVL.

The rearrangement joins TRBV18 to TRBJ2-7; D not certain. V was clipped by 6 bases and J by 4 bases, with 13 bases between them. CDR3 length: 13 amino acids. The germline CDR1 and CDR2 sequences are KGHSH and LQKENI. CDR3 in amino acids: CASSSGSTYEQYF. In nucleotides, the CDR3 is TGTGCCAGCTCTAGTGGGTCCACTTACGAGCAGTACTTC.

This clone was counted only a few times. The rearrangement links TRBV5-1 to TRBJ1-2; D unresolved. This CDR3 is built from 14 residues. V lost 0 bases and J lost 6, with 12 bases in between. CDR1 and CDR2 from the germline V gene are SGHRS and YFSETQ. Written as DNA, the CDR3 is TGCGCCAGCAGCTTGGAGCCAGCCAGGCATGGCTACACCTTC. Translated, it gives CASSLEPARHGYTF.

Only a few counts were recorded for this clone. The V call is TRBV19, the J call TRBJ1-5; D might be TRBD1 (6 bases). Germline V gene data show CDR1 as LNHDA and CDR2 as SQIVND (reference sequence). Trimming took off 4 bases at V and 3 bases at J, with 13 bases between the two ends. This CDR3 is built from 15 residues. In DNA form, the CDR3 reads TGTGCCAGTAGTAACGCGGCAGGGGTCAATCAGCCCCAGCATTTT. Amino acids: CASSNAAGVNQPQHF.

The chain links TRBV7-9 to TRBJ2-5, with TRBD2 matching 11 bases. V lost 2 bases, J lost 3 bases, and 5 bases stayed unmatched. Germline V lookup: CDR1 SEHNR, CDR2 FQNEAQ (reference sequence). The CDR3 spans 16 residues. CDR3 sequence reads: CASSLRSGGVKETQYF. Here the CDR3 DNA reads TGTGCCAGCAGCTTACGTAGCGGGGGGGTTAAAGAGACCCAGTACTTC.

This clone is labeled medium-sized (0.01 to 0.1%). The chain joins TRBV2 to TRBJ2-3; 8 nucleotides match TRBD2. V trimming: 10 bases; J trimming: 7 bases; junction bases outside the gene matches: 10. This CDR3 contains 13 residues. The germline V gene has CDR1 SNHLY and CDR2 FYNNEI. CDR3 sequence (DNA): TGTGCCATCACGGGACTAGATGAGTATACGCAGTATTTT. Amino acid sequence: CAITGLDEYTQYF.

The V and J genes are TRBV25-1 and TRBJ1-3; D may be TRBD1 (5 bases). Deletions cut 1 base from V and 7 bases from J, with 11 bases between. The germline V gene encodes CDR1 MGHDK and CDR2 SYGVNS. The CDR3 is 14 amino acids. The CDR3 sequence is CASSEWGRQNTIYF. In nucleotides, the CDR3 is TGTGCCAGCAGTGAATGGGGCAGGCAGAACACCATATATTTT.

The CDR3 protein is CSVGLPENTARGYTF. CDR3 DNA: TGCAGCGTTGGTTTGCCAGAGAATACCGCTAGGGGCTACACCTTC. The chain joins TRBV29-1 to TRBJ1-2, with D hard to call. V lost 4 bases, J lost 8 bases, and 23 bases lay in between. The CDR3 is 15 amino acids. Germline V gene lookup returns CDR1 SQVTM and CDR2 ANQGSEA. Variable domain in full (rest from reference TRBV29-1 and TRBJ1-2): SAVISQKPSRDICQRGTSLTIQCQVDSQVTMMFWYRQQPGQSLTLIATANQGSEATYESGFVIDKFPISRPNLTFSTLTVSNMSPEDSSIYLCSVGLPENTARGYTFGSGTRLTVV.

This clone was observed once. The DNA for the CDR3 is TGTGCCAGCAGCTTACAGGGGGCAGAGACCCAGTACTTC. Translation gives CASSLQGAETQYF. J is TRBJ2-5 and V is TRBV5-4; 9 bases agree with TRBD1. CDR1 and CDR2 (germline): SGHNT, YYREEE (reference sequence). J lost 4 bases, V lost 2 bases, and 0 bases had no gene match. The CDR3 extends over 13 amino acids.

The J gene is TRBJ2-1, the V gene TRBV15; 10 bases map to TRBD1. There are 16 residues in the CDR3. Germline CDR1 is LNHNV and CDR2 is YYDKDF (reference sequence). Germline trimming cut 3 bases from V and 4 bases from J; bases unmatched to any gene: 6. The CDR3 DNA reads TGTGCCACCAGCAGCCTCGGGACAGGGGTGTACAATGAGCAGTTCTTC. This gives the protein CATSSLGTGVYNEQFF.

V usage is TRBV5-6 and J usage is TRBJ2-1; no definite D call. Germline assignment: CDR1 SGHDT and CDR2 YYEEEE. The V end was cut by 2 bases, the J end by 10 bases, with 10 bases between. The CDR3 has 12 residues. The CDR3: CASSFKTLEQFF. The CDR3 DNA follows: TGTGCCAGCAGCTTTAAGACCTTAGAGCAGTTCTTC.

The chain joins TRBV6-6 to TRBJ2-3; 9 positions agree with TRBD1. Germline CDR1 and CDR2: MNHNY and SVGAGI (reference sequence). The CDR3 has 16 amino acids. The ends lost 6 bases at V and 2 bases at J; junction bases unmatched: 9. CDR3 nucleotides: TGTGCCAGCAGACCCTTTACAGGGGGCTACACAGATACGCAGTATTTT. It translates to CASRPFTGGYTDTQYF.

V usage is TRBV5-4 and J usage is TRBJ2-7, with TRBD1 identical over 7 bases. Trimming cost V 4 bases and J 2 bases; bases outside gene matches: 6. The CDR3 loop spans 14 amino acids. In germline, CDR1 is SGHNT, CDR2 YYREEE (reference sequence). CDR3 in amino acids: CASSPRDRTYEQYF. The CDR3 DNA is TGTGCCAGCAGCCCCCGGGACAGAACCTACGAGCAGTACTTC.

The chain uses TRBV27 and TRBJ2-7; 7 bases fit TRBD1. Germline V CDR1 and CDR2: MNHEY, SMNVEV (reference sequence). V was pared by 6 bases and J by 0 bases, with 2 bases of the junction left unmatched. This CDR3 region has 13 residues. CDR3 in DNA: TGTGCCAGCAGCCGGACAGGCTCCTACGAGCAGTACTTC. This encodes CASSRTGSYEQYF.

CDR3 protein: CASRGDSQETQYF. The CDR3 coding sequence is TGTGCCAGCAGGGGGGACAGCCAAGAGACCCAGTACTTC. V is TRBV2 and J is TRBJ2-5; 7 bases agree with TRBD1. The ends lost 6 bases at V and 1 base at J; junction bases unmatched: 2. The germline CDR1 and CDR2 sequences are SNHLY and FYNNEI. There are 13 residues in the CDR3.

The chain combines TRBV30 with TRBJ2-1; maybe TRBD1 (6 bases). The ends were cut back, 0 bases at V and 3 bases at J, with 6 bases in the middle. The CDR3 is made up of 13 amino acids. CDR1 and CDR2 (germline): GTSNPN, SVGIG (reference sequence). CDR3 sequence: CAWSVGGYNEQFF. In nucleotides, the CDR3 is TGTGCCTGGAGTGTAGGGGGCTACAATGAGCAGTTCTTC.

The V call is TRBV19, the J call TRBJ1-5; D is ambiguous. This CDR3 has 13 amino acids. The V and J ends lost 1 base and 4 bases respectively, with 5 bases between them. Germline V gives CDR1 LNHDA, CDR2 SQIVND (reference sequence). The CDR3 coding sequence is TGTGCCAGTAGTATAGGCTGGAATCAGCCCCAGCATTTT. This translates into CASSIGWNQPQHF.

The chain joins TRBV19 to TRBJ1-1; D is possibly TRBD1 (5 bases). Per germline, CDR1 LNHDA and CDR2 SQIVND (reference sequence). The CDR3 sequence is 14 residues long. The ends were cut back, 0 bases at V and 1 base at J, with 6 bases in the middle. The CDR3 region has the DNA TGTGCCAGTAGTATAGACCAGGGGAACACTGAAGCTTTCTTT. Encoded protein: CASSIDQGNTEAFF.

The chain joins TRBV10-3 to TRBJ1-1; D is unresolved. This CDR3 is 12 amino acids long. Looked up from germline, CDR1 is ENHRY and CDR2 is SYGVKD. Deletions cut 2 bases from V and 5 bases from J, with 6 bases between. The CDR3 bases are TGTGCCATCAGTGAGCCCGGGACTGAAGCTTTCTTT. Protein sequence: CAISEPGTEAFF.